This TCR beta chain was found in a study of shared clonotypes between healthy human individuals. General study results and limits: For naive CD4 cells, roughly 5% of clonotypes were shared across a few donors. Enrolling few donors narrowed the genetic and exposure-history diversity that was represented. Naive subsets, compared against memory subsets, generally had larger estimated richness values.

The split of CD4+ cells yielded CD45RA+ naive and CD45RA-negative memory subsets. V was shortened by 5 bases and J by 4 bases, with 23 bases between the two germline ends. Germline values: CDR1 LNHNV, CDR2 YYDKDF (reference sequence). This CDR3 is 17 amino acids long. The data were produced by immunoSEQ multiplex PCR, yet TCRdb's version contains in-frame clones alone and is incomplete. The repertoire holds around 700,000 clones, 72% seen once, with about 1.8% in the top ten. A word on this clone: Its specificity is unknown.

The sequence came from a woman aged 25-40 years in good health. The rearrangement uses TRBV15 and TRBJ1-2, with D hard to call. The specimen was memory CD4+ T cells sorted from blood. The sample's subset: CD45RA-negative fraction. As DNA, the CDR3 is TGTGCCACCAGCCAATTCGTAAGGTGTGGAAAGATCTATGGCTACACCTTC. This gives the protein CATSQFVRCGKIYGYTF. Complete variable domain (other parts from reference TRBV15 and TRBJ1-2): DAMVIQNPRYQVTQFGKPVTLSCSQTLNHNVMYWYQQKSSQAPKLLFHYYDKDFNNEADTPDNFQSRRPNTSFCFLDIRSPGLGDTAMYLCATSQFVRCGKIYGYTFGSGTRLTVV.